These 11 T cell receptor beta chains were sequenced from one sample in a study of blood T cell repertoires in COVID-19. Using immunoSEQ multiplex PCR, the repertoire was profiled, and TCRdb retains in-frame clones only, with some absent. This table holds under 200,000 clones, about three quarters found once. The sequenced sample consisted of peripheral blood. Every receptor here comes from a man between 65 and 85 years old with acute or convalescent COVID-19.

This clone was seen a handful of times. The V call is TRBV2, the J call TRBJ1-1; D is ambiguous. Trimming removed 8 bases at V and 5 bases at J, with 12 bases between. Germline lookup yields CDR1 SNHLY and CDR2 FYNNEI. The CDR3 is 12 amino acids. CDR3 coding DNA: TGTGCCAGCCGAGGGTTTGGTACTGAAGCTTTCTTT. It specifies CASRGFGTEAFF.

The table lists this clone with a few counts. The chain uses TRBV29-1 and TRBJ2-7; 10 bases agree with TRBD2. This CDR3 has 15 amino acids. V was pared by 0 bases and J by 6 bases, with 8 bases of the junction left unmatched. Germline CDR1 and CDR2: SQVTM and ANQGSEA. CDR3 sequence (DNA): TGCAGCGTTGAAGATCTTTCTAGCGGGGGTGTCGAGCAGTACTTC. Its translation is CSVEDLSSGGVEQYF.

CDR3 residues: CASSFIHQPQHF. Here the CDR3 DNA reads TGTGCCAGCAGTTTTATCCATCAGCCCCAGCATTTT. The J gene is TRBJ1-5, the V gene TRBV27, with D hard to call. This CDR3 has 12 residues. The V end lost 3 bases, the J end lost 5 bases, and 5 bases lay between the germline ends. Germline V gene lookup returns CDR1 MNHEY and CDR2 SMNVEV (reference sequence).

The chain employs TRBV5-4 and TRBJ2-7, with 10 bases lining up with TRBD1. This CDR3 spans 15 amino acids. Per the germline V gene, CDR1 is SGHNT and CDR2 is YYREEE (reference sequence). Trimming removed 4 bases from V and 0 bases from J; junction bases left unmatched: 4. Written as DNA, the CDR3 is TGTGCCAGCAGCGCGGGACAGGGGCCCTCCTACGAGCAGTACTTC. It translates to CASSAGQGPSYEQYF.

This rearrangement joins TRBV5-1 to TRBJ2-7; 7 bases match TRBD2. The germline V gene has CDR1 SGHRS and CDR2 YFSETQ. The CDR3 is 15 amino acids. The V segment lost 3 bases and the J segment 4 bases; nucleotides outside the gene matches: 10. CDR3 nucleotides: TGCGCCAGCAGCTGGGCTAGCGGAGTATCTTACGAGCAGTACTTC. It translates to CASSWASGVSYEQYF.

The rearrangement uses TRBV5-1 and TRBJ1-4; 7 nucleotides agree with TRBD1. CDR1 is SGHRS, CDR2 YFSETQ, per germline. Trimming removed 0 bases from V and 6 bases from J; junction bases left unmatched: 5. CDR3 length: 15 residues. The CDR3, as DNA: TGCGCCAGCAGCTTGGCCGGAGACAGGGATGAAAAACTGTTTTTT. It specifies CASSLAGDRDEKLFF. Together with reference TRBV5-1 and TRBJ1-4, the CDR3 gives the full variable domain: KAGVTQTPRYLIKTRGQQVTLSCSPISGHRSVSWYQQTPGQGLQFLFEYFSETQRNKGNFPGRFSGRQFSNSRSEMNVSTLELGDSALYLCASSLAGDRDEKLFFGSGTQLSVL.

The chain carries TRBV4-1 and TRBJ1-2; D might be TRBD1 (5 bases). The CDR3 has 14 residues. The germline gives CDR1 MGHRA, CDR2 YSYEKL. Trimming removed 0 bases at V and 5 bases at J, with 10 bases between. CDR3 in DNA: TGCGCCAGCAGCCAAGATTGGGGGGGATATGGCTACACCTTC. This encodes CASSQDWGGYGYTF.

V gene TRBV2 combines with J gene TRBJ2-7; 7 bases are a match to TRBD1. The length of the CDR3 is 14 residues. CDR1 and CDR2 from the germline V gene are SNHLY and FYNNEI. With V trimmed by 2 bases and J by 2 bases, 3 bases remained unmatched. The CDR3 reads CASSERTGTYEQYF. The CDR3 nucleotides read TGTGCCAGCAGTGAAAGGACAGGCACCTACGAGCAGTACTTC.

The CDR3: CASSLGQGNGYTF. The CDR3 DNA follows: TGTGCCAGCAGCTTAGGACAGGGTAATGGCTACACCTTC. The chain employs TRBV7-9 and TRBJ1-2; 7 nucleotides line up with TRBD1. In germline, CDR1 is SEHNR, CDR2 FQNEAQ (reference sequence). The CDR3 is made up of 13 amino acids. The J segment lost 6 bases and the V segment lost 1 base, leaving 2 bases of the junction unmatched. The full variable domain, completed using reference TRBV7-9 and TRBJ1-2, is DTGVSQNPRHKITKRGQNVTFRCDPISEHNRLYWYRQTLGQGPEFLTYFQNEAQLEKSRLLSDRFSAERPKGSFSTLEIQRTEQGDSAMYLCASSLGQGNGYTFGSGTRLTVV.

Here the CDR3 reads CASSFNTGGSGNTIYF. The CDR3 DNA is TGTGCCAGCAGTTTCAATACAGGGGGCTCTGGAAACACCATATATTTT. This chain uses TRBV28 with TRBJ1-3; 8 positions match TRBD1. The CDR3 runs 16 residues. The V and J ends lost 3 bases and 0 bases, in that order; junction bases with no gene match: 4. The germline V gene encodes CDR1 MDHEN and CDR2 SYDVKM.

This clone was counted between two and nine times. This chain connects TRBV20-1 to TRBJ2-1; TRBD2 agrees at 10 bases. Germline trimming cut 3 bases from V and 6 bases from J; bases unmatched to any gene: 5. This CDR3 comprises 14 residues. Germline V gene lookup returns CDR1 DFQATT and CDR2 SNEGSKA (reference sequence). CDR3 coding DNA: TGCAGTGCTAGTCGGACTAGCGGAGGCAATGAGCAGTTCTTC. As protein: CSASRTSGGNEQFF.